The clone carrying this TCR beta chain was recorded only once. As yet, its antigen is unknown. This may stem from a read error, because a much larger clone lies one nucleotide away. The data were obtained in a study of blood T cells in healthy people across ages. Study-wide points: Comparison with aged donors showed that long-lived donors had more naive CD4+ cells and higher diversity.

Primers used in a second PCR of about 6 to 11 cycles were a sample-barcoded 5' primer and a J-beta primer mix. TCRdb analysed the 5' RACE reads with MiXCR anew, one entry per CDR3 protein. This sample yields 590,000 or so distinct CDR3 sequences, of which roughly 30% are seen a single time; 15% to 19% belongs to the top ten. The CDR3 covers 15 residues. Germline lookup yields CDR1 MNHNS and CDR2 SASEGT. Total RNA was isolated from each sample in quantities of at least 6 micrograms. This receptor was identified in a woman older than 75 in good health. The chain links TRBV6-1 to TRBJ2-7, with D hard to call. Judging by the DNA end, TRBJ2-5 fits better; the J call may be wrong. Sequencing used blood. CDR3: CASSEALEPEGTQYF. CDR3 DNA sequence: TGTGCCAGCAGTGAAGCGCTGGAGCCCGAAGGGACCCAGTACTTC.